This TCR beta chain came from a study of T cells after yellow fever vaccination. The CDR3 is 14 amino acids. Germline loops: CDR1 SGHRS, CDR2 YFSETQ. V dropped 6 bases and J dropped 6; count of bases not matched to a gene: 10. A single record per CDR3 protein comes from TCRdb applying MiXCR to the 5' RACE reads. This table has about 550,000 distinct CDR3 sequences, 19% appearing once. The specimen comprised PBMCs, sampled 15 days after the yellow fever booster vaccination. This chain links TRBV5-1 with TRBJ2-7; 9 bases are shared with TRBD1. The receptor's source is a man in his thirties or forties who received the YFV17D yellow fever vaccine. The chain's CDR3 is CASTGPGTGSEQYF. DNA of the CDR3: TGCGCCAGCACCGGTCCCGGGACAGGGTCCGAGCAGTACTTC. The full variable domain, in which reference TRBV5-1 and TRBJ2-7 provide the parts outside the CDR3, is KAGVTQTPRYLIKTRGQQVTLSCSPISGHRSVSWYQQTPGQGLQFLFEYFSETQRNKGNFPGRFSGRQFSNSRSEMNVSTLELGDSALYLCASTGPGTGSEQYFGPGTRLTVT.